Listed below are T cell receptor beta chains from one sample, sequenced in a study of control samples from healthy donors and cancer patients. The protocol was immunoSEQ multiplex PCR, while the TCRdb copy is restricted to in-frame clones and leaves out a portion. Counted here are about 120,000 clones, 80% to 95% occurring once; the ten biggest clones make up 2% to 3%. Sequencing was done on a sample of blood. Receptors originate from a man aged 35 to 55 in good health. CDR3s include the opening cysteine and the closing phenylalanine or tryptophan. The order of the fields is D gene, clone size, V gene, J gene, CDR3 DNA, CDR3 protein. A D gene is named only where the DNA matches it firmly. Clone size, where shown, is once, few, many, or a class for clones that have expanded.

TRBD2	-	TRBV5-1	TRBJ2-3	TGCGCCACTTCACTAGCGGGGGCATCTGATACGCAGTATTTT	CATSLAGASDTQYF
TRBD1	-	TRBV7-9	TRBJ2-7	TGTGCCAGCAGCTTAGTTTCAGGGGGCCACTACGAGCAGTACTTC	CASSLVSGGHYEQYF
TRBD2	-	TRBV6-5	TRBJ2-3	TGTGCCAGCAAGAGCGGGGGGTTCACAGATACGCAGTATTTT	CASKSGGFTDTQYF
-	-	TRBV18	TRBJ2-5	TGTGCCAGCTCACCACCCGGACGAGGTGGAGAGACCCAGTACTTC	CASSPPGRGGETQYF
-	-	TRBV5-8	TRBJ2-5	TGTGCCAGCAGCTTCGAAGGGGTCGGAGGAGAGACCCAGTACTTC	CASSFEGVGGETQYF
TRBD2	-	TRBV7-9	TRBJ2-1	TGTGCCAGCAGCTCGACTAGCGGGGGGCCTTCCTACAATGAGCAGTTCTTC	CASSSTSGGPSYNEQFF
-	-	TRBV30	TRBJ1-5	TGTGCCTGGAACAGGGAGGTTGGCAATCAGCCCCAGCATTTT	CAWNREVGNQPQHF
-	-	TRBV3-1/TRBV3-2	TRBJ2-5	TGTGCCAGCAGCCAAAACAGAGACGAGACCCAGTACTTC	CASSQNRDETQYF
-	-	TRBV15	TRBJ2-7	TGTGCCACCAGCAGAGATGCGGGGAGCTCCTACGAGCAGTACTTC	CATSRDAGSSYEQYF
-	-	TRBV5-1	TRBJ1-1	TGCGCCAGCAGCTTGGTTGTAGGGGATAGGGCTGAAGCTTTCTTT	CASSLVVGDRAEAFF
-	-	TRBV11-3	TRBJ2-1	TGTGCCAGCAGCCTGGGGGGGGGCGAATACAATGAGCAGTTCTTC	CASSLGGGEYNEQFF
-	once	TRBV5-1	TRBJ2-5	TGCGCCAGCAAAAAAGACAGCAGAAACCAAGAGACCCAGTACTTC	CASKKDSRNQETQYF
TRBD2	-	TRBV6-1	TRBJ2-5	TGTGCCAGCAGTGAACTAGCGGGGACGCAAGAGACCCAGTACTTC	CASSELAGTQETQYF
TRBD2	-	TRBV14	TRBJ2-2	TGTGCCAGCAGCCAGAGGACTAGCGGAAACACCGGGGAGCTGTTTTTT	CASSQRTSGNTGELFF
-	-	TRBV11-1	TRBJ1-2	TGTGCCAGCAGCCCCCCGGCTAACTATGGCTACACCTTC	CASSPPANYGYTF
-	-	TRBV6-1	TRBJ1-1	TGTGCCAGCAGTGAACCGTGGGGGTATCGTGAAGCTTTCTTT	CASSEPWGYREAFF
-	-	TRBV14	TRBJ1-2	TGTGCCAGCAGCATAACAAGCAACTATGGCTACACCTTC	CASSITSNYGYTF
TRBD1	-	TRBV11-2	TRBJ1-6	TGTGCCAGCAGCTTAGACGGACAGGGAATGAATTCACCCCTCCACTTT	CASSLDGQGMNSPLHF
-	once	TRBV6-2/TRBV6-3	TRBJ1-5	TGTGCCAGCAGTTACTCGTTGCGGCTTAGCAATCAGCCCCAGCATTTT	CASSYSLRLSNQPQHF
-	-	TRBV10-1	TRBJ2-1	TGCGCCAGCAGTGAGTCGTTGGATCCCGCCGAGCAGTTCTTC	CASSESLDPAEQFF
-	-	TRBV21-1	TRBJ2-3	TGTGCCAGCAGCAAAGATCCGGACAGGGGAGGGACAGATACGCAGTATTTT	CASSKDPDRGGTDTQYF
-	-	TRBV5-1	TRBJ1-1	TGCGCCAGCAGTATATCAACTGCGACTGAAGCTTTCTTT	CASSISTATEAFF
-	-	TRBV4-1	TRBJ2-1	TGCGCCAGCAGCCAATCGGGAGCCTACAATGAGCAGTTCTTC	CASSQSGAYNEQFF
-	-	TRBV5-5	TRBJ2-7	TGTGCCAGCAGCTCAGACTACGAGCAGTACTTC	CASSSDYEQYF
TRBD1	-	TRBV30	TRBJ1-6	TGTGCCTGGGGAGACAGGGCTACCTACTACTATAATTCACCCCTCCACTTT	CAWGDRATYYYNSPLHF
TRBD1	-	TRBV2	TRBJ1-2	TGTGCCAGCAGTCCCCGGGACAGGGGTCGGCTCTATGGCTACACCTTC	CASSPRDRGRLYGYTF
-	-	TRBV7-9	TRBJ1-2	TGTGCCAGCAGCTTTCACGTTAACTATGGCTACACCTTC	CASSFHVNYGYTF
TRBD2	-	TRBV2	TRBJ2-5	TGTGCCAGCAGGCGGGGTCTTAGCGGGGGCCTATTCCAAGAGACCCAGTACTTC	CASRRGLSGGLFQETQYF
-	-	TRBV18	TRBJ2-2	TGTGCCAGCTCACCACGGAGGTTGGGAACCGGGGAGCTGTTTTTT	CASSPRRLGTGELFF
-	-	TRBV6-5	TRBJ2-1	TGTGCCAGCAGAAGACGGGTCAATGAGCAGTTCTTC	CASRRRVNEQFF
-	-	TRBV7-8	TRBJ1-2	TGTGCCAGCAGCTTACGGGGCCGATATGGCTACACCTTC	CASSLRGRYGYTF
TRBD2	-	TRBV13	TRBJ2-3	TGTGCCAGCAGCCCCAACCCCGGTGACGGACTAGCGGGGGGTAGCACAGATACGCAGTATTTT	CASSPNPGDGLAGGSTDTQYF
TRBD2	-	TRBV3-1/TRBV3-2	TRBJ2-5	TGTGCCAGCAGCCAAGGGCCCCAGCGGGACCAGTACTTC	CASSQGPQRDQYF
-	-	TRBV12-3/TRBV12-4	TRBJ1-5	TGTGCCAGCAGCCCAGGGTTTCAGCCCCAGCATTTT	CASSPGFQPQHF
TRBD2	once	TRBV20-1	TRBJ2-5	TGCAGTGCTAGTTCCAATATTGGGACTAGAAGAGAGACCCAGTACTTC	CSASSNIGTRRETQYF
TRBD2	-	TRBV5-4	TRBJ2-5	TGTGCCAGCAGCTTGTTCGGCGGGGGGGCCGTTGAGACCCAGTACTTC	CASSLFGGGAVETQYF
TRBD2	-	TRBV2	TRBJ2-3	TGTGCCAACCAACTAGCGGGGGCCACAGATACGCAGTATTTT	CANQLAGATDTQYF
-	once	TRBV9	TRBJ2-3	TGTGCCAGCAGCTCCCGAGGTCGGGGGGCCGGCACAGATACGCAGTATTTT	CASSSRGRGAGTDTQYF
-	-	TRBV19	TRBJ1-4	TGTGCCAGTAGTATTGGGGTTTTAAATGAAAAACTGTTTTTT	CASSIGVLNEKLFF
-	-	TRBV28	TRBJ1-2	TGTGCCAGCAGTTTATTTCGGGGTGGCTACACCTTC	CASSLFRGGYTF
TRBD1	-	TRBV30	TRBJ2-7	TGTGCCTCCAGACAGGGGTGGGACGAGCAGTACTTC	CASRQGWDEQYF
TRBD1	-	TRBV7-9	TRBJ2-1	TGTGCCAGCAGCTTGGGGACAGGGGCGATCAATGAGCAGTTCTTC	CASSLGTGAINEQFF
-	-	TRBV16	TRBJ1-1	TGTGCCAGCAGCCAATTCCACGGGCCAGGAGGGAGCACTGAAGCTTTCTTT	CASSQFHGPGGSTEAFF
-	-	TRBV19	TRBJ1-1	TGTGCCAGTAGTGAGGTAGGTTACACTGAAGCTTTCTTT	CASSEVGYTEAFF
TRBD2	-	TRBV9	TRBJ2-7	TGTGCCAGCAGCGGCGGACTAGCGGGCTCCTACGAGCAGTACTTC	CASSGGLAGSYEQYF
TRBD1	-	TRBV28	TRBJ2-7	TGTGCCAGCAGCCAAGACAGGGTCCCCTACGAGCAGTACTTC	CASSQDRVPYEQYF
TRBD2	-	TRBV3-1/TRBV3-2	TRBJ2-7	TGTGCCAGCAGCCAAAGGGAGGGCGTCGGGCAGTACTTC	CASSQREGVGQYF
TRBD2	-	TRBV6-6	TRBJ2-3	TGTGCCAGCACTCCGGGCGGGGGGGCGGGCACAGATACGCAGTATTTT	CASTPGGGAGTDTQYF
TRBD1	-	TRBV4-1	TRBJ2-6	TGCGCCAGCAGCCAAGATTTCGTCAGGGGGCTGTTGAGTGGGGCCAACGTCCTGACTTTC	CASSQDFVRGLLSGANVLTF
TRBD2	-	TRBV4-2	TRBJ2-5	TGTGCCAGCAGCCCAAGCTTGGGACTAGCGGGACAAGAGACCCAGTACTTC	CASSPSLGLAGQETQYF
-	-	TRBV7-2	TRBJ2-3	TGTGCCAGCAGCGGACGGGTGAAAGATACGCAGTATTTT	CASSGRVKDTQYF
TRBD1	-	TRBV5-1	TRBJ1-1	TGCGCCAGCAGCATGGGACAGGGGAACACTGAAGCTTTCTTT	CASSMGQGNTEAFF
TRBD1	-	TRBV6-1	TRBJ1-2	TGTGCCAGCAGTGACCAGGGGGGGGGTGGCTACACCTTC	CASSDQGGGGYTF
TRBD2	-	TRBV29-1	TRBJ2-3	TGCAGCGTCCCGGGAGGGGTGGTGAATACGCAGTATTTT	CSVPGGVVNTQYF
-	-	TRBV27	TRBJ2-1	TGTGCCAGCAGTTCACGGGTCAATGAGCAGTTCTTC	CASSSRVNEQFF